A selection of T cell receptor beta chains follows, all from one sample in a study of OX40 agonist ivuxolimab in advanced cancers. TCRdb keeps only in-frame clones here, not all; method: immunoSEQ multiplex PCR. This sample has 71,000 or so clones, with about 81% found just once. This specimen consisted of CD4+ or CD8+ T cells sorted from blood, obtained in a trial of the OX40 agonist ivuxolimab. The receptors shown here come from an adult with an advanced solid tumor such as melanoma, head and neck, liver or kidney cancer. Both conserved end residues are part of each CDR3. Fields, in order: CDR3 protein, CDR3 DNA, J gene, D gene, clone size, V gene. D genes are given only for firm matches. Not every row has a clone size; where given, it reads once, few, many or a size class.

CDR3aa: CASSVQRGYTF; CDR3nt: TGTGCCAGCAGTGTCCAGAGGGGCTACACCTTC; j_gene: TRBJ1-2; d_gene: -; abundance: -; v_gene: TRBV6-1
CDR3aa: CASSLSGSETQYF; CDR3nt: TGTGCCAGCAGCTTATCAGGGAGTGAGACCCAGTACTTC; j_gene: TRBJ2-5; d_gene: -; abundance: -; v_gene: TRBV7-2
CDR3aa: CASSTQGASYEQYF; CDR3nt: TGCGCCAGCAGCACCCAGGGGGCGTCTTACGAGCAGTACTTC; j_gene: TRBJ2-7; d_gene: TRBD1; abundance: -; v_gene: TRBV5-1
CDR3aa: CASRDPGTDYGYTF; CDR3nt: TGTGCCAGCAGGGACCCCGGGACAGACTATGGCTACACCTTC; j_gene: TRBJ1-2; d_gene: TRBD1; abundance: few; v_gene: TRBV2
CDR3aa: CASSSGLGTGELFF; CDR3nt: TGTGCCAGCAGTTCAGGACTGGGGACCGGGGAGCTGTTTTTT; j_gene: TRBJ2-2; d_gene: -; abundance: -; v_gene: TRBV27
CDR3aa: CASSVERNPNYGYTF; CDR3nt: TGTGCCAGCAGCGTAGAACGGAACCCTAACTATGGCTACACCTTC; j_gene: TRBJ1-2; d_gene: -; abundance: -; v_gene: TRBV9
CDR3aa: CASNRRGSYSPLHF; CDR3nt: TGTGCCAGCAACCGCAGGGGGTCATATTCACCCCTCCACTTT; j_gene: TRBJ1-6; d_gene: TRBD1; abundance: -; v_gene: TRBV7-2
CDR3aa: CASSVTEYNEQFF; CDR3nt: TGTGCCAGCAGTGTTACAGAGTACAATGAGCAGTTCTTC; j_gene: TRBJ2-1; d_gene: -; abundance: few; v_gene: TRBV2
CDR3aa: CAIAPVGQGRYSNQPQHF; CDR3nt: TGTGCCATCGCCCCGGTGGGACAGGGGAGATATAGCAATCAGCCCCAGCATTTT; j_gene: TRBJ1-5; d_gene: TRBD1; abundance: few; v_gene: TRBV6-4
CDR3aa: CASSEASGQETQYF; CDR3nt: TGTGCCAGCAGTGAGGCTAGCGGCCAAGAGACCCAGTACTTC; j_gene: TRBJ2-5; d_gene: TRBD2; abundance: -; v_gene: TRBV2
CDR3aa: CASSLEGRQGANTEAFF; CDR3nt: TGCGCCAGCAGCTTGGAAGGGAGACAGGGAGCTAACACTGAAGCTTTCTTT; j_gene: TRBJ1-1; d_gene: TRBD1; abundance: -; v_gene: TRBV5-1
CDR3aa: CASRGQETQYF; CDR3nt: TGTGCCAGTAGAGGGCAGGAGACCCAGTACTTC; j_gene: TRBJ2-5; d_gene: -; abundance: -; v_gene: TRBV19
CDR3aa: CASSRGGGIPTEAFF; CDR3nt: TGCGCCAGCAGCCGTGGTGGGGGAATTCCCACTGAAGCTTTCTTT; j_gene: TRBJ1-1; d_gene: -; abundance: -; v_gene: TRBV4-3
CDR3aa: CASSQDPRTADQPQHF; CDR3nt: TGCGCCAGCAGCCAAGATCCCCGGACAGCCGATCAGCCCCAGCATTTT; j_gene: TRBJ1-5; d_gene: -; abundance: -; v_gene: TRBV4-1
CDR3aa: CASSPQGLSLSGNTIYF; CDR3nt: TGTGCCAGCTCGCCCCAAGGACTAAGCCTCTCTGGAAACACCATATATTTT; j_gene: TRBJ1-3; d_gene: -; abundance: -; v_gene: TRBV7-9
CDR3aa: CANPIRSGEGSGELFF; CDR3nt: TGCGCCAACCCCATCCGGTCGGGGGAGGGTAGCGGGGAGCTGTTTTTT; j_gene: TRBJ2-2; d_gene: TRBD2; abundance: -; v_gene: TRBV5-1